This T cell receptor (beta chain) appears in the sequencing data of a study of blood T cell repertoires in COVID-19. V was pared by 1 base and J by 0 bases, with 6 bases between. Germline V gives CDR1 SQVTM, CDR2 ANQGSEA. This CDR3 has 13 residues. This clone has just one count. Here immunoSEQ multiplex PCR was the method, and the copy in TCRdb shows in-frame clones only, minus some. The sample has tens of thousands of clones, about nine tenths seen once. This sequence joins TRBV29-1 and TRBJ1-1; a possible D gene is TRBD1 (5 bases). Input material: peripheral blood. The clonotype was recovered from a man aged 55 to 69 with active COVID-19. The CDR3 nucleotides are TGCAGCGTTGAAGTGGGGCTGAACACTGAAGCTTTCTTT. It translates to CSVEVGLNTEAFF.